The 20 T cell receptor beta chains below come from one sample, sequenced in a study of T-cell reconstitution after alpha-beta-depleted transplantation in children. The TCRbeta library was prepared with unique molecular identifiers. One entry per CDR3 protein results from TCRdb running MiXCR on the PCR reads. The repertoire holds hundreds of thousands of distinct CDR3 sequences, with approximately 9% as singletons. The specimen comprised PBMCs from the stem cell graft donor, sampled from the stem cell graft. Receptors were obtained from a human donor who donated a stem cell graft to a child with acute lymphoblastic leukemia.

There are a few counts of this clonotype. The chain links TRBV7-2 to TRBJ2-2, with TRBD1 identical over 8 bases. CDR1 is SGHTA, CDR2 FQGNSA, per germline. V shed 5 bases, J shed 4 bases, and the junction held 6 bases outside the gene matches. The CDR3 totals 15 residues. The CDR3 nucleotides read TGTGCCAGCAGCCGGCGGACAGGGAGCACCGGGGAGCTGTTTTTT. Amino acids: CASSRRTGSTGELFF.

The chain combines TRBV1 with TRBJ2-2; the D call TRBD2 from the table was never checked on the DNA. TRBV1 is a documented pseudogene. The CDR3 length is 15 residues. For the CDR3, the DNA is TGCACCAGCCGCTCGACTAGCGAGAACACCGGGGAGCTGTTTTTT. The encoded protein is CTSRSTSENTGELFF.

The table lists this clonotype with many counts. The genes are TRBV6-5 and TRBJ2-7; possibly TRBD1 or TRBD2 for D (5 bases each). Germline V gene lookup returns CDR1 MNHEY and CDR2 SVGAGI. Trimming removed 0 bases at V and 2 bases at J, with 20 bases between. The CDR3 has 18 residues. CDR3 DNA sequence: TGTGCCAGCAGTTACTCGGGCGAGGGTAGGGGTAGTCCCTACGAGCAGTACTTC. Translation: CASSYSGEGRGSPYEQYF.

This clonotype was detected only a few times. The chain recombines TRBV29-1 with TRBJ1-1; D is ambiguous. The CDR3 is made up of 13 amino acids. Germline V lookup: CDR1 SQVTM, CDR2 ANQGSEA. The V end was cut by 2 bases, the J end by 0 bases, with 7 bases between. The CDR3 DNA reads TGCAGCGTTGAAAGGCCACTGAACACTGAAGCTTTCTTT. It encodes CSVERPLNTEAFF.

Comment on this clonotype: A much more abundant neighbour one base away suggests this may be a read error. The chain links TRBV24-1 to TRBJ2-1, with a possible D match to TRBD1 (5 bases). CDR1 and CDR2 from the germline V gene are KGHDR and SFDVKD. CDR3 size: 16 residues. Trimming took off 4 bases at V and 10 bases at J, with 22 bases between the two ends. CDR3 residues: CATSDSQSHRSLEQFF. In DNA form, the CDR3 reads TGTGCCACCAGTGACTCTCAAAGCCACAGGTCGTTGGAGCAGTTCTTC.

In this sample, this clonotype turned up many times. V usage is TRBV12-3 or TRBV12-4 and J usage is TRBJ2-7; 8 bases line up with TRBD1. CDR3 size: 13 residues. V was pared by 3 bases and J by 5 bases, with 3 bases of the junction left unmatched. In nucleotides, the CDR3 is TGTGCCAGCAGTTTCAGGGGGCTCGACGAGCAGTACTTC. It yields the protein CASSFRGLDEQYF.

The V gene is TRBV5-1, the J gene TRBJ2-3; TRBD2 aligns across 15 bases. CDR3 length: 18 residues. Germline lookup yields CDR1 SGHRS and CDR2 YFSETQ. The J segment lost 2 bases and the V segment lost 3 bases, leaving 7 bases of the junction unmatched. The CDR3 protein is CASSSGLAGGPITDTQYF. For the CDR3, the DNA is TGCGCCAGCAGCTCGGGACTAGCGGGGGGCCCTATCACAGATACGCAGTATTTT. Filled out from reference TRBV5-1 and TRBJ2-3, the complete variable domain reads KAGVTQTPRYLIKTRGQQVTLSCSPISGHRSVSWYQQTPGQGLQFLFEYFSETQRNKGNFPGRFSGRQFSNSRSEMNVSTLELGDSALYLCASSSGLAGGPITDTQYFGPGTRLTVL.

The chain recombines TRBV30 with TRBJ1-5; perhaps TRBD1 as D (5 bases). The CDR3 extends over 14 amino acids. The germline CDR1 and CDR2 sequences are GTSNPN and SVGIG (reference sequence). Between the trimmed V and J ends, which lost 2 bases and 4 bases, there was a span of 12 bases. The CDR3 sequence: CAWSTGPKNQPQHF. The CDR3 DNA reads as TGTGCCTGGAGTACGGGACCAAAGAATCAGCCCCAGCATTTT.

The chain combines TRBV11-2 with TRBJ1-5; no clear D. Germline values: CDR1 SGHAT, CDR2 FQNNGV. The CDR3 consists of 14 residues. The V end lost 5 bases, the J end lost 3 bases, and 11 bases lay between the germline ends. The CDR3 DNA follows: TGTGCCAGCAGCCCGCACCGGATCAATCAGCCCCAGCATTTT. This encodes CASSPHRINQPQHF.

This clonotype occurred a few times. The rearrangement links TRBV28 to TRBJ2-7, with 11 bases that match TRBD1. Germline CDR1 reads MDHEN; CDR2 reads SYDVKM. The CDR3 consists of 15 residues. After removal of 5 bases from V and 4 bases from J, the junction contained 7 bases not matched to a gene. DNA for the CDR3: TGTGCCAGCAGTGATGGACAGGGGGCGAATTACGAGCAGTACTTC. Its protein product is CASSDGQGANYEQYF.

This clonotype was seen more than once but under ten times. This chain uses TRBV7-2 with TRBJ2-3; D is uncertain. The CDR3 consists of 15 residues. The germline gives CDR1 SGHTA, CDR2 FQGNSA. Trimming shortened V by 2 bases and J by 0 bases, and 9 bases separated the two germline ends. For the CDR3, the DNA is TGTGCCAGCAGCTTAACAAGACGTAGCACAGATACGCAGTATTTT. As protein: CASSLTRRSTDTQYF.

This clonotype was recorded at least ten times. This CDR3 is CASSPVGANVLTF. CDR3 bases: TGCGCCAGCAGCCCCGTTGGGGCCAACGTCCTGACTTTC. The rearrangement joins TRBV4-1 to TRBJ2-6; D is ambiguous. Germline CDR1 is MGHRA and CDR2 is YSYEKL. V was cut by 4 bases and J by 3 bases, with 4 bases left in between. The CDR3 contains 13 residues.

Ten or more counts support this clonotype. This chain links TRBV7-8 with TRBJ1-1; 8 bases fit TRBD1. CDR3 size: 15 residues. V was pared by 1 base and J by 1 base, with 2 bases of the junction left unmatched. The germline V gene encodes CDR1 SGHVS and CDR2 FQNEAQ. The DNA of the CDR3 is TGTGCCAGCAGCTTAGTGGACAGGGCGAACACTGAAGCTTTCTTT. Residues: CASSLVDRANTEAFF.

This sequence joins TRBV15 and TRBJ2-3; 13 bases fit TRBD2. CDR1 is LNHNV, CDR2 YYDKDF, per germline (reference sequence). Unmatched junction bases numbered 3, after V lost 1 base and J lost 2 bases. CDR3 size: 17 residues. As DNA, the CDR3 is TGTGCCACCAGCAGAGGAGGGACTAGCGGGGCCACAGATACGCAGTATTTT. Amino acid sequence: CATSRGGTSGATDTQYF.

This clonotype was detected a few times. The chain employs TRBV27 and TRBJ2-3; 10 positions agree with TRBD2. V lost 4 bases, J lost 7 bases, and 11 bases stayed unmatched. Germline V gene lookup returns CDR1 MNHEY and CDR2 SMNVEV (reference sequence). The CDR3 has 16 amino acids. The CDR3 is CASSSLGTSESYTQYF. The CDR3 DNA follows: TGTGCCAGCAGTTCTCTCGGGACTAGCGAGTCATATACGCAGTATTTT.

This sequence joins TRBV4-1 and TRBJ1-3; the D gene is possibly TRBD1 (5 bases). The V gene lost 1 base and the J gene lost 3 bases, with 16 bases spanning the gap. Germline V CDR1 and CDR2: MGHRA, YSYEKL. CDR3 size: 17 residues. The CDR3 sequence is CASSQGNGQGGGNTIYF. CDR3 nucleotides: TGCGCCAGCAGCCAAGGGAATGGGCAGGGAGGTGGAAACACCATATATTTT.

V gene TRBV10-2 combines with J gene TRBJ2-7, with 8 bases identical to TRBD1. Germline trimming cut 4 bases from V and 2 bases from J; bases unmatched to any gene: 7. This CDR3 has 15 residues. Germline values: CDR1 WSHSY, CDR2 SAAADI. CDR3 coding DNA: TGCGCCAGCAGTGTTAGGGGGACAGGAACCTACGAGCAGTACTTC. This codes for CASSVRGTGTYEQYF.

V gene TRBV11-3 combines with J gene TRBJ1-3; possibly TRBD1 for D (6 bases). Germline V gene sequence: CDR1 SGHNT, CDR2 YENEEA. This CDR3 contains 15 residues. V dropped 5 bases and J dropped 0 bases, with 11 bases sitting between them. The CDR3 loop is CASSQDRTSGNTIYF. The CDR3 DNA follows: TGTGCCAGCAGCCAAGACAGGACCTCTGGAAACACCATATATTTT.

In this sample, this clonotype turned up many times. This chain's CDR3 is CSSGQRTDTQYF. The CDR3 nucleotides read TGCAGCTCGGGACAGCGCACAGATACGCAGTATTTT. This chain joins TRBV29-1 and TRBJ2-3; TRBD1 matches at 7 bases. The CDR3 sequence is 12 residues long. J gave up 1 base and V 8 bases, and 3 bases lay outside the gene matches. CDR1 SQVTM and CDR2 ANQGSEA come from the germline V gene.

The rearrangement links TRBV10-3 to TRBJ1-1; 8 bases agree with TRBD1. Trimming removed 2 bases from V and 6 bases from J; junction bases left unmatched: 2. The CDR3 extends over 13 amino acids. Germline loops: CDR1 ENHRY, CDR2 SYGVKD. CDR3 amino acids: CAISEAGGAEAFF. CDR3 sequence (DNA): TGTGCCATCAGTGAGGCAGGGGGCGCTGAAGCTTTCTTT.